The present entry profiles one T cell receptor beta chain with its context. The data derive from a study of blood T cell repertoires in COVID-19. Authors' processing steps: Amplification of reference gene primers provided the estimated nucleated cell counts. TCRdb keeps only in-frame clones here, not all; method: immunoSEQ multiplex PCR. V and J calls and clone size follow that table, whereas D and trimming were derived from the DNA. The profile covers about 200,000 clones, with 65% to 85% appearing a single time and 13% taken by the ten largest. The receptor was isolated from a human donor in a cohort sampled during active COVID-19. The sequencing sample was made of peripheral blood.

CDR3 nucleotides: TGTGCCAGTAGTCAGGGGTCTTTGGAGACCCAGTACTTC. Translation: CASSQGSLETQYF. V and J are TRBV19 and TRBJ2-5, with D possibly matching TRBD1 (6 bases). The ends were cut back, 5 bases at V and 5 bases at J, with 12 bases in the middle. There are 13 residues in the CDR3. Germline values: CDR1 LNHDA, CDR2 SQIVND (reference sequence).